This T cell receptor beta chain was captured by sequencing in a study of T cells after yellow fever vaccination. Study observations and caveats: Clones that expanded after primary vaccination mostly reappeared after the booster (just under 98% CD4, approximately 85% CD8).

Conversion of TCR transcripts into cDNA relied on 5'RACE template switching, which added a universal primer site and UMIs. One entry per CDR3 protein, called by TCRdb with MiXCR from the 5' RACE reads. Among around 150,000 distinct CDR3 sequences, around 7.2% were seen once, and the ten largest hold around 2.3%. With regard to this clonotype: What it recognizes is unknown.

Germline V CDR1 and CDR2: MRHNA, SNTAGT. Deletions cut 2 bases from V and 5 bases from J, with 22 bases between. The CDR3 has 18 residues. The source of this sequence is a man aged 18 to 29 who received the YFV17D yellow fever vaccine. The material was CD4+ T cells sorted from PBMCs, obtained 4 to 5 days after the first yellow fever vaccination. The V call is TRBV6-4, the J call TRBJ1-5; D unclear. Written as DNA, the CDR3 is TGTGCCAGCAGTGACGTTTCTCTCCGCTTCAGGATGGATCAGCCCCAGCATTTT. Protein sequence: CASSDVSLRFRMDQPQHF.